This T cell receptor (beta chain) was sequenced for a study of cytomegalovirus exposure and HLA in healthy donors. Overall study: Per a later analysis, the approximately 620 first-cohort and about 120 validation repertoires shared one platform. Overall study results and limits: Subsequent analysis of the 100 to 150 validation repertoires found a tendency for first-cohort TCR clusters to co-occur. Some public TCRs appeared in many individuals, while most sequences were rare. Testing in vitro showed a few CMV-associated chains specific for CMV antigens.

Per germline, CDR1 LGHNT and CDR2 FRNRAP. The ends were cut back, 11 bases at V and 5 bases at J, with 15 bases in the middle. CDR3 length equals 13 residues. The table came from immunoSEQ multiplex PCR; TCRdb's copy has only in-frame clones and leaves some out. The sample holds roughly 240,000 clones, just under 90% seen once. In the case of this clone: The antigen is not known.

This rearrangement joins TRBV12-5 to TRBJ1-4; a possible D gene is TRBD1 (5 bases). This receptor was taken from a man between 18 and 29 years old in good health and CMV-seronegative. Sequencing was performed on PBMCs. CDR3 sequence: CAGSRVGNEKLFF. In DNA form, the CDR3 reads TGTGCTGGATCCAGGGTTGGAAATGAAAAACTGTTTTTT.